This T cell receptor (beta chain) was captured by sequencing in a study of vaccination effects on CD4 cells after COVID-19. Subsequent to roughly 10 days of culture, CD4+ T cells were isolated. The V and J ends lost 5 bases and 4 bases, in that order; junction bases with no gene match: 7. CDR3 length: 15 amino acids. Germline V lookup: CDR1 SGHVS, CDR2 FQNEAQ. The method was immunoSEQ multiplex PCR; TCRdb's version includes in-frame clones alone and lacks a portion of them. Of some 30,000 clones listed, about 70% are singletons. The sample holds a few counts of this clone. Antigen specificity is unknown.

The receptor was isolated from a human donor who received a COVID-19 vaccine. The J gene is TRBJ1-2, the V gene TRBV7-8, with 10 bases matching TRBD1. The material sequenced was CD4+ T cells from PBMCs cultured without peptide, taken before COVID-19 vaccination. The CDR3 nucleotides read TGTGCCAGCAGCGCCGGGACAGGGGACGGCTATGGCTACACCTTC. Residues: CASSAGTGDGYGYTF.